These T cell receptor beta chains were read from a single sample in a study of T-cell memory formation after mild COVID-19. Using its own MiXCR run on the 5' RACE reads, TCRdb lists one record per CDR3 protein. Of 350,000 or so distinct CDR3 sequences in the sample, more than 20% were seen once. The sequencing sample was made of PBMCs or a T cell subset sorted from them (not recorded which). These receptors came from a man between 18 and 35 years old who had mild COVID-19 (a few samples of this study predate the infection). Cell type and time point are not known. CDR3s include the opening cysteine and the closing phenylalanine or tryptophan. Each record gives: V gene, J gene, CDR3 protein.

V gene: TRBV7-9
J gene: TRBJ2-6
CDR3 protein: CASSLVDRAGANVLTF

V gene: TRBV19
J gene: TRBJ1-1
CDR3 protein: CASSITQGSQMNTEAFF

V gene: TRBV27
J gene: TRBJ1-1
CDR3 protein: CASSLSPGGMAEAFF

V gene: TRBV5-1
J gene: TRBJ1-1
CDR3 protein: CASSPGGYPDTEAFF

V gene: TRBV28
J gene: TRBJ1-1
CDR3 protein: CASRKRQESTEAFF

V gene: TRBV5-1
J gene: TRBJ1-4
CDR3 protein: CASSGPTGGDPNEKLFF

V gene: TRBV7-9
J gene: TRBJ2-5
CDR3 protein: CASSFTLTGEETQYF

V gene: TRBV7-3
J gene: TRBJ2-1
CDR3 protein: CASSLTHRNEQFF

V gene: TRBV7-3
J gene: TRBJ2-3
CDR3 protein: CASSERRTSTDTQYF

V gene: TRBV6-5
J gene: TRBJ2-1
CDR3 protein: CASSYSNRGHEQFF

V gene: TRBV20-1
J gene: TRBJ1-5
CDR3 protein: CSARDEGSNQPQHF

V gene: TRBV11-2
J gene: TRBJ1-6
CDR3 protein: CASSLLRLSPLHF

V gene: TRBV6-6
J gene: TRBJ2-3
CDR3 protein: CASRPPPSSGWDTQYF

V gene: TRBV7-9
J gene: TRBJ2-3
CDR3 protein: CASSPRLAPTRDTQYF

V gene: TRBV2
J gene: TRBJ2-3
CDR3 protein: CASSEWAGRTGTQYF

V gene: TRBV5-1
J gene: TRBJ1-1
CDR3 protein: CASSFRGQVNTEAFF

V gene: TRBV7-6
J gene: TRBJ2-2
CDR3 protein: CASSSGFLGSANTGELFF

V gene: TRBV10-3
J gene: TRBJ2-5
CDR3 protein: CAISGQEQETQYF

V gene: TRBV5-1
J gene: TRBJ2-5
CDR3 protein: CASSPGLAGGSWQETQYF

V gene: TRBV28
J gene: TRBJ1-3
CDR3 protein: CASTRPHSGNTIYF

V gene: TRBV24-1
J gene: TRBJ2-3
CDR3 protein: CATSPTGEGSPDTQYF

V gene: TRBV11-2
J gene: TRBJ1-2
CDR3 protein: CASSFSGTGVDGYTF

V gene: TRBV7-7
J gene: TRBJ2-1
CDR3 protein: CASSLAHSGGSSYNEQFF

V gene: TRBV7-8
J gene: TRBJ1-5
CDR3 protein: CASSLVGADGNQPQHF

V gene: TRBV12-3/TRBV12-4
J gene: TRBJ1-2
CDR3 protein: CASSRTEDNYGYTF

V gene: TRBV7-8
J gene: TRBJ2-5
CDR3 protein: CASSTSSGGLEFQYF